A single sample is the source of the 29 T cell receptor beta chains below, sequenced in a study of STAT5B mutations in CD4+ large granular lymphocyte leukemia. Here immunoSEQ multiplex PCR was the method, and the copy in TCRdb shows in-frame clones only, minus some. The data show 23,000 or so clones, approximately 71% seen once. The sample consisted of CD4+ T cells from blood buffy coats. Receptors were obtained from a human donor in good health.

The chain is built from TRBV11-3 and TRBJ2-2; TRBD1 matches at 7 bases. V was clipped by 1 base and J by 6 bases; unmatched bases: 5. The CDR3 spans 15 residues. Germline assignment: CDR1 SGHNT and CDR2 YENEEA. The chain's CDR3 is CASSLAGTVAGELFF. CDR3 DNA sequence: TGTGCCAGCAGCTTAGCCGGGACAGTAGCCGGGGAGCTGTTTTTT.

V and J are TRBV2 and TRBJ1-2, with 8 bases lining up with TRBD1. The V segment lost 5 bases and the J segment 4 bases; nucleotides outside the gene matches: 15. Germline V CDR1 and CDR2: SNHLY, FYNNEI. This CDR3 contains 17 residues. This chain's CDR3 is CASSLAVRGQGTYGYTF. CDR3 DNA: TGTGCCAGCAGTCTTGCGGTGAGAGGACAGGGTACCTATGGCTACACCTTC.

The rearrangement uses TRBV27 and TRBJ1-2; D perhaps matches TRBD1 (5 bases). Trimming took off 2 bases at V and 3 bases at J, with 16 bases between the two ends. This CDR3 has 16 residues. The V gene's germline CDR1 is MNHEY and CDR2 SMNVEV (reference sequence). CDR3 sequence reads: CASSLGLGGLHYGYTF. The DNA for the CDR3 is TGTGCCAGCAGTTTAGGGTTGGGGGGTCTGCACTATGGCTACACCTTC.

This clone came up once. For the CDR3, the DNA is TGTGCCAGCTACGCCGTTGGACCGTATAATGAAAAACTGTTTTTT. Protein product: CASYAVGPYNEKLFF. V and J are TRBV28 and TRBJ1-4; D remains ambiguous. The CDR3 covers 15 residues. Trimming pared 8 bases from V and 4 bases from J, leaving 17 bases between. Looked up from germline, CDR1 is MDHEN and CDR2 is SYDVKM.

This chain uses TRBV2 with TRBJ2-7; no reliable D call. Trimming pared 3 bases from V and 1 base from J, leaving 4 bases between. Germline V gene sequence: CDR1 SNHLY, CDR2 FYNNEI. The CDR3 extends over 12 amino acids. This chain's CDR3 is CASSETSYEQYF. CDR3 sequence (DNA): TGTGCCAGCAGTGAGACTTCCTACGAGCAGTACTTC.

The genes are TRBV15 and TRBJ2-3, with D hard to call. Between the trimmed V and J ends, which lost 0 bases and 3 bases, there was a span of 1 base. The CDR3 contains 12 residues. Germline loops: CDR1 LNHNV, CDR2 YYDKDF (reference sequence). Here the CDR3 reads CATSRETDTQYF. For the CDR3, the DNA is TGTGCCACCAGCAGAGAAACAGATACGCAGTATTTT.

This clone occurred once. This chain's CDR3 is CASSSPTGPNEKLFF. The CDR3 DNA sequence: TGTGCCAGCAGCTCGCCGACAGGGCCCAATGAAAAACTGTTTTTT. The V call is TRBV7-2, the J call TRBJ1-4; TRBD1 aligns across 7 bases. V lost 4 bases and J lost 5; bases outside the gene matches: 7. Germline CDR1 reads SGHTA; CDR2 reads FQGNSA. There are 15 residues in the CDR3.

The rearrangement uses TRBV7-2 and TRBJ2-7; 15 nucleotides agree with TRBD2. This CDR3 spans 14 amino acids. Germline values: CDR1 SGHTA, CDR2 FQGNSA. With 4 bases clipped from V and 6 bases from J, the junction kept 1 base outside the gene matches. CDR3 sequence reads: CASSSGLAGGEQYF. The CDR3 coding sequence is TGTGCCAGCAGCTCGGGACTAGCGGGAGGCGAGCAGTACTTC.

V is TRBV10-3 and J is TRBJ1-1; D unclear. This CDR3 is built from 14 residues. V lost 6 bases to trimming and J lost 4 bases, with 15 bases between them. Germline V CDR1 and CDR2: ENHRY, SYGVKD. The CDR3 protein is CAIRLDLAGTEAFF. CDR3 sequence (DNA): TGTGCCATCAGACTAGACCTGGCAGGCACTGAAGCTTTCTTT.

This clone was recorded a few times. J is TRBJ1-2 and V is TRBV11-2; 10 nucleotides match TRBD1. Germline CDR1 reads SGHAT; CDR2 reads FQNNGV. This CDR3 spans 13 amino acids. The ends lost 1 base at V and 13 bases at J; junction bases unmatched: 6. The CDR3 spells CASSLGDRGLSTF. The CDR3 region has the DNA TGTGCCAGCAGCTTAGGAGACAGGGGGCTCTCCACCTTC. The entire variable domain, with the rest obtained from reference TRBV11-2 and TRBJ1-2, is as follows: EAGVAQSPRYKIIEKRQSVAFWCNPISGHATLYWYQQILGQGPKLLIQFQNNGVVDDSQLPKDRFSAERLKGVDSTLKIQPAKLEDSAVYLCASSLGDRGLSTFGSGTRLTVV.

The chain recombines TRBV5-4 with TRBJ1-2; weak D call: TRBD1 (6 bases). The CDR3 contains 13 residues. The V end was cut by 4 bases, the J end by 5 bases, with 12 bases between. Germline assignment: CDR1 SGHNT and CDR2 YYREEE (reference sequence). The CDR3 protein is CASSEQGFYGYTF. CDR3 sequence (DNA): TGTGCCAGCAGCGAACAGGGTTTTTATGGCTACACCTTC.

The chain is built from TRBV19 and TRBJ2-2; D is unclear. Trimming left V 6 bases short and J 1 base short, with 3 bases between. The CDR3 length is 12 residues. CDR1 is LNHDA and CDR2 is SQIVND in the germline V gene (reference sequence). CDR3 loop: CASRENTGELFF. Written as DNA, the CDR3 is TGTGCCAGTAGAGAGAACACCGGGGAGCTGTTTTTT.

The chain joins TRBV19 to TRBJ1-5; a possible D gene is TRBD1 (5 bases). CDR1 and CDR2 from the germline V gene are LNHDA and SQIVND (reference sequence). V was pared by 4 bases and J by 0 bases, with 10 bases between. CDR3 length: 15 residues. Written as DNA, the CDR3 is TGTGCCAGTAGTAGCGGGGGTTATAGCAATCAGCCCCAGCATTTT. Translating it yields CASSSGGYSNQPQHF.

The V and J genes are TRBV7-6 and TRBJ2-3, with TRBD2 matching 11 bases. The CDR3 runs 17 residues. Per germline, CDR1 SGHVS and CDR2 FNYEAQ. Trimming removed 4 bases from V and 9 bases from J; junction bases left unmatched: 15. The CDR3 region has the DNA TGTGCCAGCAGCTCCACTAGCGGGAGTGGTTTTACGGGGACGCAGTATTTT. This codes for CASSSTSGSGFTGTQYF.

This clone has more than one count but fewer than ten. The chain links TRBV4-2 to TRBJ1-2, with D possibly TRBD1 on 5 matching bases. V lost 0 bases, J lost 8 bases, and 10 bases lay in between. CDR1 is LGHNA and CDR2 is YNFKEQ in the germline V gene. CDR3 length equals 13 residues. For the CDR3, the DNA is TGTGCCAGCAGCCAAGACACAGGCCGCGGCTACACCTTC. This translates into CASSQDTGRGYTF.

This chain uses TRBV7-2 with TRBJ2-1; 12 nucleotides align to TRBD2. The CDR3 has 17 amino acids. V shed 1 base, J shed 7 bases, and the junction held 8 bases outside the gene matches. Germline-derived CDR1 and CDR2 are SGHTA and FQGNSA. CDR3 protein: CASSLEGLAGGGNEQFF. Here the CDR3 DNA reads TGTGCCAGCAGCTTAGAAGGTCTAGCGGGAGGGGGGAATGAGCAGTTCTTC.

The gene calls are TRBV29-1 and TRBJ2-1, with D uncertain. The CDR3 is made up of 15 amino acids. CDR1 and CDR2 (germline): SQVTM, ANQGSEA. Trimming took off 0 bases at V and 0 bases at J, with 9 bases between the two ends. The CDR3 nucleotides read TGCAGCGTTGAAGATACATCCAACTCCTACAATGAGCAGTTCTTC. It is translated as CSVEDTSNSYNEQFF.

The chain uses TRBV2 and TRBJ1-1; D not resolved. Trimming removed 4 bases at V and 1 base at J, with 7 bases between. This CDR3 is 13 amino acids long. The germline V gene has CDR1 SNHLY and CDR2 FYNNEI. CDR3 DNA sequence: TGTGCCAGCAGTGTGTCGGAGAACACTGAAGCTTTCTTT. It translates to CASSVSENTEAFF.

A few counts support this clone. This CDR3 is CASSLSHRGGGYTF. The CDR3 coding sequence is TGTGCCAGCAGCTTATCTCACAGGGGCGGTGGCTACACCTTC. The V call is TRBV7-2, the J call TRBJ1-2; 7 bases match TRBD1. Germline loops: CDR1 SGHTA, CDR2 FQGNSA. The CDR3 runs to 14 residues. Germline trimming cut 2 bases from V and 7 bases from J; bases unmatched to any gene: 7.

This chain connects TRBV6-1 to TRBJ2-1, with a weak D call TRBD2 (6 bases). V was trimmed by 2 bases and J by 1 base, leaving 12 bases between them. Per germline, CDR1 MNHNS and CDR2 SASEGT. This CDR3 has 16 residues. CDR3 loop: CASSELQGGSYNEQFF. The CDR3 DNA sequence: TGTGCCAGCAGTGAACTTCAGGGAGGATCCTACAATGAGCAGTTCTTC.

This clone is a singleton in its sample. The V and J genes are TRBV6-1 and TRBJ2-1, with TRBD1 identical over 7 bases. Germline V lookup: CDR1 MNHNS, CDR2 SASEGT. The CDR3 is 15 residues long. V shed 0 bases and J 7 bases; nucleotides not matched to a gene: 6. This CDR3 reads CASSEARTGGNEQFF. The CDR3 nucleotides read TGTGCCAGCAGTGAAGCAAGGACAGGTGGTAATGAGCAGTTCTTC.

The chain uses TRBV11-3 and TRBJ2-2; 9 positions match TRBD1. In germline, CDR1 is SGHNT, CDR2 YENEEA. The CDR3 is 14 amino acids. Trimming removed 5 bases from V and 6 bases from J; junction bases left unmatched: 4. The CDR3 spells CASSPRTGAGELFF. CDR3 DNA: TGTGCCAGCAGCCCCCGGACAGGGGCCGGGGAGCTGTTTTTT.

The gene calls are TRBV6-5 and TRBJ1-4; possible D gene TRBD1, 6 bases. Germline CDR1 and CDR2: MNHEY and SVGAGI. The V end was cut by 2 bases, the J end by 5 bases, with 12 bases between. This CDR3 contains 15 residues. CDR3 nucleotide sequence: TGTGCCAGCAGTTACAACGGACAGCCAAATGAAAAACTGTTTTTT. The encoded protein is CASSYNGQPNEKLFF.

The V and J genes are TRBV18 and TRBJ2-6; D unresolved. CDR1 and CDR2 (germline): KGHSH, LQKENI. This CDR3 is built from 17 residues. V lost 0 bases, J lost 4 bases, and 13 bases lay in between. The CDR3, as DNA: TGTGCCAGCTCACCACCGGGCAGGCCGCGGGGGGCCAACGTCCTGACTTTC. It codes for CASSPPGRPRGANVLTF.

This rearrangement joins TRBV10-2 to TRBJ2-3; 16 nucleotides align to TRBD2. The J segment lost 4 bases and the V segment lost 6 bases, leaving 1 base of the junction unmatched. Germline V gene sequence: CDR1 WSHSY, CDR2 SAAADI. The CDR3 is 15 residues long. The CDR3 DNA reads as TGCGCCAGCAGGGGGACTAGCGGGAGGGCAGATACGCAGTATTTT. Translation gives CASRGTSGRADTQYF.

The chain recombines TRBV28 with TRBJ1-6; D not certain. This CDR3 comprises 14 residues. Per the germline V gene, CDR1 is MDHEN and CDR2 is SYDVKM. The V end was cut by 2 bases, the J end by 5 bases, with 7 bases between. The CDR3 DNA reads as TGTGCCAGCAGTTTAATCCAGGATAATTCACCCCTCCACTTT. This translates into CASSLIQDNSPLHF.

The genes are TRBV6-6 and TRBJ2-2; tentative D call: TRBD2 (6 bases). V lost 7 bases to trimming and J lost 8 bases, with 23 bases between them. The germline gives CDR1 MNHNY, CDR2 SVGAGI (reference sequence). The CDR3 totals 16 residues. Written as DNA, the CDR3 is TGTGCCAGCACCGACGGCACTAGCCGAAAGGGGGGGGAGCTGTTTTTT. Its protein is CASTDGTSRKGGELFF.

This clone was seen only once. The rearrangement uses TRBV5-1 and TRBJ2-1, with a tentative D call TRBD1 (5 bases). The CDR3 spans 15 residues. The germline V gene encodes CDR1 SGHRS and CDR2 YFSETQ. The V end was cut by 4 bases, the J end by 0 bases, with 11 bases between. CDR3 nucleotides: TGCGCCAGCAGCCTGGACACGGCCTCCTACAATGAGCAGTTCTTC. Translation gives CASSLDTASYNEQFF.

This sequence joins TRBV5-1 and TRBJ1-2; 7 bases line up with TRBD1. Germline CDR1 SGHRS, CDR2 YFSETQ. Trimming removed 3 bases from V and 3 bases from J; junction bases left unmatched: 2. The CDR3 consists of 13 residues. The CDR3 bases are TGCGCCAGCAGCTCAGGGGGGCACTATGGCTACACCTTC. As protein: CASSSGGHYGYTF.